The sequence of this TCR beta chain was determined in a study of spatial heterogeneity in lung cancer. Across the study: PBMC collected at follow-up were sequenced when available, a median of roughly 2 years after resection. The mean occurrence of each unique TCR and UMI combination in raw reads exceeded eight.

The time point is: blood at routine non-recurrence follow-up after resection. Whole RNA was taken from tumor, nontumor lung or frozen PBMC; it was then sequenced unsorted. This clonotype was counted only a few times. The target antigen is unknown. Regarding the study as a whole: Detection of ubiquitous tumor TCRs in blood was higher at resection than follow-up.

TCRdb redid the calling of the 5' RACE reads with MiXCR, one entry per CDR3 protein. The sample lists fewer than 3,500 distinct CDR3 sequences; 15% to 20% were seen once. The CDR3 length is 13 residues. V was cut by 1 base and J by 7 bases, with 8 bases left in between. The chain carries TRBV12-3 or TRBV12-4 and TRBJ2-4; D is tentatively TRBD1 or TRBD2 (6 bases each). Sequences were derived from PBMCs, sampled at follow-up. The sequence was obtained from a male donor with early-stage non-small cell lung cancer. The CDR3: CASSLVGGNIQYF. As DNA, the CDR3 is TGTGCCAGCAGTTTAGTCGGGGGCAACATTCAGTACTTC.